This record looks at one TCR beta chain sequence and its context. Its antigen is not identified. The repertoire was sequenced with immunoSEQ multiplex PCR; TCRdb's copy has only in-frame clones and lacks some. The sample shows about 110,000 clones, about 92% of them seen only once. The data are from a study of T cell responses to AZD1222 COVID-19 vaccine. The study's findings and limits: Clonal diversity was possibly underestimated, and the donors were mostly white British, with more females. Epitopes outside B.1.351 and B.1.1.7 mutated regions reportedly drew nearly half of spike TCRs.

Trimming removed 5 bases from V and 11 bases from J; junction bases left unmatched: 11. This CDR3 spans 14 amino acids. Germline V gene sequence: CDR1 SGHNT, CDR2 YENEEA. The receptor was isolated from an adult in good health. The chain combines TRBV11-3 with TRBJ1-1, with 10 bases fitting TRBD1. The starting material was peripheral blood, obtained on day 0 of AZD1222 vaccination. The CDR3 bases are TGTGCCAGCAGCCTGGGACAGGGGAAAGGGGATGCTTTCTTT. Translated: CASSLGQGKGDAFF.